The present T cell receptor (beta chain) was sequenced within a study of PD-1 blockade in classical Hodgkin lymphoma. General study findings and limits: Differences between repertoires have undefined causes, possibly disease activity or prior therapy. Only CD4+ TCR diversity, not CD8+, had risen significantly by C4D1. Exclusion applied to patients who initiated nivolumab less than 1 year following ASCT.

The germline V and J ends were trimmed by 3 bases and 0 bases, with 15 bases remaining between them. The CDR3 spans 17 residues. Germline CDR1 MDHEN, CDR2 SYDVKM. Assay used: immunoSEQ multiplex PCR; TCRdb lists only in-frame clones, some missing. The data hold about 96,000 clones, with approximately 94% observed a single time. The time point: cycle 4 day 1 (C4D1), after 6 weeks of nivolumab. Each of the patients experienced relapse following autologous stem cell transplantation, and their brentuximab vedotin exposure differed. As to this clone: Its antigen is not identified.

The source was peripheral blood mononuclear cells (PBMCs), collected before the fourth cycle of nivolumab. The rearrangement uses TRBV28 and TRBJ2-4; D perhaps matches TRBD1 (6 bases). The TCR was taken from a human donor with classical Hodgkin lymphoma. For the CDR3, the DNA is TGTGCCAGCAGTTTGCAACAGGGAGAGATAGCCAAAAACATTCAGTACTTC. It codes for CASSLQQGEIAKNIQYF.